The clone carrying this T cell receptor (beta chain) was observed a few times. Its antigen is still unknown. CDR3 size: 13 residues. Germline CDR1 SGHRS, CDR2 YFSETQ. V was cut by 2 bases and J by 8 bases, with 11 bases left in between. Molecular barcoded adaptors covering alpha/delta and beta/gamma chains were used on approximately 400 ng RNA. In TCRdb, the reads were re-called with MiXCR into one record per CDR3 protein. The table lists 57,000 or so distinct CDR3 sequences, around 21% of them singletons, with about 14% in the top ten. These data belong to a study of read filtering for tumor transcriptome and immune sequencing. The wider study: Among patients, 17 to 20 were male and more than 12 female, aged about 45 to 80 (mean roughly 63). RNA-seq yielded only about 75 to 1,400 TCR reads, IR-seq about 3.5 to 10.27 million. Overall study results and limits: Dropping single-read clonotypes raised IR-seq and RNA-seq shared-clonotype correlation.

This sequence originates from a donor at least 40 years old with multiple myeloma. This chain links TRBV5-1 with TRBJ2-4, with D maybe TRBD2 (5 bases). Sequenced sample: a population of CD138-negative cells sorted from bone marrow. The chain's CDR3 is CASSLMRADIQYF. CDR3 coding DNA: TGCGCCAGCAGCTTAATGAGGGCTGACATTCAGTACTTC.